This T cell receptor beta chain was recovered during a study of CD4+ T cells in melanoma. Study results and caveats: Reportedly, melanoma neoantigen-specific CD4+ T cells showed varied differentiation states. A reported correlation linked neoantigen-specific CD4+ T cells to CD8+, macrophage and B cell function.

In the case of this clone: The antigen is undetermined.

The assay was immunoSEQ multiplex PCR, and TCRdb's table has in-frame clones only and misses some. The sample has about 110,000 clones; around 93% are singletons. The TCR was taken from a human donor with melanoma. Material for sequencing was peripheral blood.

The CDR3: CATSRQGRTGELFF. The CDR3 nucleotides are TGTGCCACCTCCCGCCAGGGTCGCACCGGGGAGCTGTTTTTT. The chain combines TRBV6-6 with TRBJ2-2; D possibly corresponds to TRBD1 (5 bases). This CDR3 region has 14 residues. Trimming pared 10 bases from V and 4 bases from J, leaving 16 bases between. The germline gives CDR1 MNHNY, CDR2 SVGAGI (reference sequence).